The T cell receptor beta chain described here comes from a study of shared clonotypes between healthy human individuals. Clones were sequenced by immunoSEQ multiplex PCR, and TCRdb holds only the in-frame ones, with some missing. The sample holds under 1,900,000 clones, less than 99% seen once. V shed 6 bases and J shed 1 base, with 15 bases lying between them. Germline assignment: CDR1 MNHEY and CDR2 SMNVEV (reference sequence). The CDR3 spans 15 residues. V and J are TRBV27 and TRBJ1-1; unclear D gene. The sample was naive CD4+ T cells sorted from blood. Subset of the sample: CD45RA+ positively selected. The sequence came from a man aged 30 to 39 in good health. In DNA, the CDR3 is TGTGCCAGCAGCAAAACACGTCAGGAGAACACTGAAGCTTTCTTT. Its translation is CASSKTRQENTEAFF.